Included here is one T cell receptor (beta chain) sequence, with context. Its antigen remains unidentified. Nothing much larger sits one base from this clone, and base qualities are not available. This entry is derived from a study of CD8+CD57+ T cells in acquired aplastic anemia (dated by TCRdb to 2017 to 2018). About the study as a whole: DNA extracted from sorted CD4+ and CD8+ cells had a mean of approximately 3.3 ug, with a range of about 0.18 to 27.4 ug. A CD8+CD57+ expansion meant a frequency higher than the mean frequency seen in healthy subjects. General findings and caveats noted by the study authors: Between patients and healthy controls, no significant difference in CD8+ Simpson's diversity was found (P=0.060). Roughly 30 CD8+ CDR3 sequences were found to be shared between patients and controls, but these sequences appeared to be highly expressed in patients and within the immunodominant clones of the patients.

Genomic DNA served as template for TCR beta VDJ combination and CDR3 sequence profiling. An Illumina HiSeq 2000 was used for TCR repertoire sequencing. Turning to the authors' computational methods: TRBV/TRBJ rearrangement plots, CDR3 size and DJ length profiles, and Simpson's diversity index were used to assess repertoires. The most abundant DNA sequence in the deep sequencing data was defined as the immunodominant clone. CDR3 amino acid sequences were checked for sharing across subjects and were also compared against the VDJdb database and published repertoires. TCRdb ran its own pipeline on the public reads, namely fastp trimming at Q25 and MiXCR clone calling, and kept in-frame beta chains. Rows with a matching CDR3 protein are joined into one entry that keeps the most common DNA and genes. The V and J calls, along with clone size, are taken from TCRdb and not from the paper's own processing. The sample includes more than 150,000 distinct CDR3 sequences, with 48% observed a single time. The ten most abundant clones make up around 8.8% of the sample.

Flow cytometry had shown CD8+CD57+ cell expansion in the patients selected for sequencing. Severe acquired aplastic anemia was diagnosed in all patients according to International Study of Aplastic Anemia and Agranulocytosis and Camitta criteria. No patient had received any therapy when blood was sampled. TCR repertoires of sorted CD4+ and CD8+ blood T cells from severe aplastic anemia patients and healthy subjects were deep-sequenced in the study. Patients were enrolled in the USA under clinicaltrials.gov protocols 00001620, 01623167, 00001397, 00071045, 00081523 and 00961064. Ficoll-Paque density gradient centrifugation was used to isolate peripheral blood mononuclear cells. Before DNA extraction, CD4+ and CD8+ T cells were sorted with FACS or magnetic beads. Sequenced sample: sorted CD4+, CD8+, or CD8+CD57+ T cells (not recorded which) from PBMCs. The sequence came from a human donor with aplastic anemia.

The DNA sequence reads TGTGCCAGCAGTACTAGCGGGGGTGCCTACGAGCAGTACTTC. It translates to CASSTSGGAYEQYF. The sequence links TRBV3-1 to TRBJ2-7; 11 central nucleotides agree with TRBD2. Sequences LGHDT (CDR1) and YNNKEL (CDR2) are obtained from the germline V gene (reference sequence). The CDR3 measures 14 amino acids from cysteine to phenylalanine. The entry retains the CDR3 DNA only, 42 bases that are in frame from base 1. V is trimmed back by 6 bases and J by 2 bases, and the junction contains 3 bases that no gene match accounts for.